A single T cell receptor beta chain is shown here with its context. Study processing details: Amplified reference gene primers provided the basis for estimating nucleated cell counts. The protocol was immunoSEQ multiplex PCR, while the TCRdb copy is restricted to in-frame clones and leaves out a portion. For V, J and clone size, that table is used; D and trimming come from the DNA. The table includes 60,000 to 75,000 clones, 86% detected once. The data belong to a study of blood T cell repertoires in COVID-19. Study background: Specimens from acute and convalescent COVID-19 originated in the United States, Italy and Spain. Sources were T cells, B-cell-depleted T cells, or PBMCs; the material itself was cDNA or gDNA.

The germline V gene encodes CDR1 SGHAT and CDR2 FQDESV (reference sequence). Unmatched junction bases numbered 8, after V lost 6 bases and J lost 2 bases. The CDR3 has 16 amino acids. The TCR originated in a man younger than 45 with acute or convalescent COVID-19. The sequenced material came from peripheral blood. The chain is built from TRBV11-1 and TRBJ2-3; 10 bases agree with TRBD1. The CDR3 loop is CASSSRDRGLTDTQYF. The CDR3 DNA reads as TGTGCCAGCAGTTCCCGGGACAGGGGTCTCACAGATACGCAGTATTTT.